This T cell receptor beta chain emerged from a study of CD8+CD57+ T cells in acquired aplastic anemia. General study results and limits: Common to patients and controls were approximately 30 CD8+ CDR3 sequences. No significant difference in CD8+ Simpson's diversity was found between patients and controls.

The TCR beta profiling, which covered VDJ combination and CDR3 sequence, was carried out using genomic DNA as the template. Using its own MiXCR run on the reads, TCRdb lists one record per CDR3 protein. The sample records 160,000 or so distinct CDR3 sequences, less than 60% being singletons. Only patients with CD8+CD57+ cell expansion on flow cytometry were chosen for sequencing. All participating patients were living with severe acquired aplastic anemia. In this sample, this clonotype turned up many times. What it binds is not known. Per the germline V gene, CDR1 is LGHDT and CDR2 is YNNKEL (reference sequence). The V end was cut by 5 bases, the J end by 3 bases, with 14 bases between. The CDR3 covers 14 residues.

The V call is TRBV3-1, the J call TRBJ2-7; D possibly corresponds to TRBD2 (6 bases). This receptor was taken from a human donor with aplastic anemia. Sequencing was performed on sorted CD4+, CD8+, or CD8+CD57+ T cells (not recorded which) from PBMCs. This CDR3 is CASSSEVAVYEQYF. The CDR3 coding sequence is TGTGCCAGCAGCTCCGAGGTAGCGGTCTACGAGCAGTACTTC.